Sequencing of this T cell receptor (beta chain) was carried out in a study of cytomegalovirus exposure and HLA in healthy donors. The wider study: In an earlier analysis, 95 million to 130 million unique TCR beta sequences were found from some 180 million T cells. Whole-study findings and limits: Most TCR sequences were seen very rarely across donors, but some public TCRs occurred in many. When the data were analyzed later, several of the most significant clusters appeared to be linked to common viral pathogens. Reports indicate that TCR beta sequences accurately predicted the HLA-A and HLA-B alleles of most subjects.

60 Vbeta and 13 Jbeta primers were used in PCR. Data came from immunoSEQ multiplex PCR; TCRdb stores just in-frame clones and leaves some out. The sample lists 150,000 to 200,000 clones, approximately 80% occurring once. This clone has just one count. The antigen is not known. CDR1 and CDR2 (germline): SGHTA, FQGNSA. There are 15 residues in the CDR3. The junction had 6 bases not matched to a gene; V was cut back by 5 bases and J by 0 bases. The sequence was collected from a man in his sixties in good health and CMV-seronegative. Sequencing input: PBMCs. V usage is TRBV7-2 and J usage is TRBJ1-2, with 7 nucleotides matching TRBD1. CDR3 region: CASSPGTAPNYGYTF. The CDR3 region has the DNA TGTGCCAGCAGCCCAGGGACAGCCCCTAACTATGGCTACACCTTC.